This T cell receptor beta chain comes out of a study of blood T cell repertoires in COVID-19. Produced via immunoSEQ multiplex PCR; TCRdb's table is partial and in-frame only. The table lists under 300,000 clones, 85% of them singletons. The CDR3 runs to 13 residues. Germline assignment: CDR1 LNHDA and CDR2 SQIVND (reference sequence). V gave up 4 bases and J gave up 1 base, with 7 bases separating them. Specimen: peripheral blood. The rearrangement links TRBV19 to TRBJ1-1; D remains ambiguous. The sequence was obtained from a human donor in a cohort sampled during active COVID-19. The CDR3 sequence is CASSNYGNTEAFF. The CDR3 bases are TGTGCCAGTAGTAACTACGGGAACACTGAAGCTTTCTTT.